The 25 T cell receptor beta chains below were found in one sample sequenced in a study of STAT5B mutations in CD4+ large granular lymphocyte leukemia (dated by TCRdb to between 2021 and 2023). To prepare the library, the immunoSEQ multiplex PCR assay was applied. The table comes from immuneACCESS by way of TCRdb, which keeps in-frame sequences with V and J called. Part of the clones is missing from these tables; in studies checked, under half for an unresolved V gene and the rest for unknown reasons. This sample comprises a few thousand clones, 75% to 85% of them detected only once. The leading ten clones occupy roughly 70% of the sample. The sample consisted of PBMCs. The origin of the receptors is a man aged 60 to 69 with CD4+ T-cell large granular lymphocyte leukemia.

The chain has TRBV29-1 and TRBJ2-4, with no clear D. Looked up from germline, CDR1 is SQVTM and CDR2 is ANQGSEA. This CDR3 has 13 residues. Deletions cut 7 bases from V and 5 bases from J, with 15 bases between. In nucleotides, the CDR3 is TGCAGCGCAGCTGGTTGGCAGCAAAACATTCAGTACTTC. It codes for CSAAGWQQNIQYF.

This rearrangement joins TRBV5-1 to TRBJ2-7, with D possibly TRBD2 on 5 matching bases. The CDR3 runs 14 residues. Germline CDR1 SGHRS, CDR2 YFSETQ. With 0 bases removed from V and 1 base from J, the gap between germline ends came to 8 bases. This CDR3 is CASSLVGSSYEQYF. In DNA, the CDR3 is TGCGCCAGCAGCTTGGTTGGGAGTTCCTACGAGCAGTACTTC.

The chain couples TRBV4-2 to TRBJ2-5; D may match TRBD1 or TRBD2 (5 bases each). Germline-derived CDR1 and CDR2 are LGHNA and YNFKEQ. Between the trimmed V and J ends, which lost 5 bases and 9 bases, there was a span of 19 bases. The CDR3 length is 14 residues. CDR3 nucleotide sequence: TGTGCCAGCAGCGTGGGACCAGAGGGGTTGGCCCAGTACTTC. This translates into CASSVGPEGLAQYF.

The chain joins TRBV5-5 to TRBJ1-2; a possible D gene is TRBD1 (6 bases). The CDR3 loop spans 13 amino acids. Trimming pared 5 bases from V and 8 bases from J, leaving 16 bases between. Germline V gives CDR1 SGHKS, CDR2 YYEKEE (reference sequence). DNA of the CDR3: TGTGCCAGCAGGAGGACAGAAATTTGGGGCTACACCTTC. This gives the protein CASRRTEIWGYTF. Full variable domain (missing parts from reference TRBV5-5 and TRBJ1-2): DAGVTQSPTHLIKTRGQQVTLRCSPISGHKSVSWYQQVLGQGPQFIFQYYEKEERGRGNFPDRFSARQFPNYSSELNVNALLLGDSALYLCASRRTEIWGYTFGSGTRLTVV.

The CDR3 DNA follows: TGTGCCAGCAGCTTGCAGGGAAGCTTCTACGAGCAGTACTTC. It yields the protein CASSLQGSFYEQYF. The chain joins TRBV7-9 to TRBJ2-7, with D tentatively TRBD1 (5 bases). With 3 bases removed from V and 3 bases from J, the gap between germline ends came to 12 bases. Germline CDR1 reads SEHNR; CDR2 reads FQNEAQ (reference sequence). CDR3 length: 14 amino acids.

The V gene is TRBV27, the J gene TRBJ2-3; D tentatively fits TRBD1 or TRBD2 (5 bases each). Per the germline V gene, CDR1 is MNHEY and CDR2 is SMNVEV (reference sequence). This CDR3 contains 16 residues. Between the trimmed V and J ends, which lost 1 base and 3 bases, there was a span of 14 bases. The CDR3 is CASSLWGPSGTDTQYF. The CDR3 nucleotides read TGTGCCAGCAGTTTATGGGGACCATCGGGGACAGATACGCAGTATTTT.

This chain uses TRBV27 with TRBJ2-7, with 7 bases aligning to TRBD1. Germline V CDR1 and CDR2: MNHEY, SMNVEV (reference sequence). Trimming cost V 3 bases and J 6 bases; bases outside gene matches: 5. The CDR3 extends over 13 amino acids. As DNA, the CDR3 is TGTGCCAGCAGTTTGACAGGGCAATTCGAGCAGTACTTC. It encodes CASSLTGQFEQYF.

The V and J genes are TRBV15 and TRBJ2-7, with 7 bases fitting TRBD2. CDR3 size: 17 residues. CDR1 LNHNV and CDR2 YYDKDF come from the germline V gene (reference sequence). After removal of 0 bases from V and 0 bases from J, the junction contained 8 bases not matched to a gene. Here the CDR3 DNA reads TGTGCCACCAGCAGAGATTTTGCGGGGGTTTCCTCCTACGAGCAGTACTTC. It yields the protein CATSRDFAGVSSYEQYF.

The CDR3 DNA reads as TGTGCCAGCACCACCCGGGGACAGGGGAAGGAGGGAAACACCATATATTTT. Protein: CASTTRGQGKEGNTIYF. The chain has TRBV7-2 and TRBJ1-3, with 10 bases lining up with TRBD1. The CDR3 has 17 amino acids. With V trimmed by 7 bases and J by 4 bases, 13 bases remained unmatched. Germline loops: CDR1 SGHTA, CDR2 FQGNSA.

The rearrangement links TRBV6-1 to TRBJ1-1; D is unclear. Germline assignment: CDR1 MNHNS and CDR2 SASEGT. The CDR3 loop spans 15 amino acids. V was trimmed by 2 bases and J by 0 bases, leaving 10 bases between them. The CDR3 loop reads CASSESPLMNTEAFF. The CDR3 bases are TGTGCCAGCAGTGAAAGCCCGCTTATGAACACTGAAGCTTTCTTT.

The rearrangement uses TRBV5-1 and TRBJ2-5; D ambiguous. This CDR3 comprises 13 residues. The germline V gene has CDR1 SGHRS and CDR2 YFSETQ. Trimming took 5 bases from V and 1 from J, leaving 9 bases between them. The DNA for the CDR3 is TGCGCCAGCAGGCCAACCCCCCAAGAGACCCAGTACTTC. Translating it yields CASRPTPQETQYF.

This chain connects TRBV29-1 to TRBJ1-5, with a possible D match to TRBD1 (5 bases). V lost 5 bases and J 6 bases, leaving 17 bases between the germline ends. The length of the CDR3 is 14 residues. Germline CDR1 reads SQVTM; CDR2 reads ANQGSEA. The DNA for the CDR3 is TGCAGCGTTCCAACCGGGGCCCTGGGTCAGCCCCAGCATTTT. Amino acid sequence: CSVPTGALGQPQHF.

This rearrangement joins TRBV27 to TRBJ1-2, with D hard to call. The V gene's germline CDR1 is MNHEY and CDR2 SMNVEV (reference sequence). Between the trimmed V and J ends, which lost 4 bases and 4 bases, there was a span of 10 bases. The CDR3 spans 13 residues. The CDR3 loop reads CASSSQSSYGYTF. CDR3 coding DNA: TGTGCCAGCAGTTCACAGAGCTCCTATGGCTACACCTTC.

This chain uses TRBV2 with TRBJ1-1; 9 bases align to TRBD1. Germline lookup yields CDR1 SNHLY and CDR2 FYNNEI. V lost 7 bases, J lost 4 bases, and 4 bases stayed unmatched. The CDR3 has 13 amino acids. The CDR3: CASTGQGSTEAFF. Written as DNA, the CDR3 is TGTGCCAGCACTGGACAGGGGAGCACTGAAGCTTTCTTT.

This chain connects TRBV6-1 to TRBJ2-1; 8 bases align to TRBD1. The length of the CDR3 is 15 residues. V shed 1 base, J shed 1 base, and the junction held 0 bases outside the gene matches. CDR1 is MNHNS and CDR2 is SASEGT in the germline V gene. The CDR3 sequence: CASSEGQGSYNEQFF. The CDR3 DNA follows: TGTGCCAGCAGTGAAGGACAGGGGTCCTACAATGAGCAGTTCTTC.

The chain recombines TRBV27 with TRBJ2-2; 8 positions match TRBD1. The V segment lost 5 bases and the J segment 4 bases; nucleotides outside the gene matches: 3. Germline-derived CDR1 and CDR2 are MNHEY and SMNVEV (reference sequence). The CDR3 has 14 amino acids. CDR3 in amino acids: CASSIDRGTGELFF. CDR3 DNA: TGTGCCAGCAGTATCGACAGGGGCACCGGGGAGCTGTTTTTT.

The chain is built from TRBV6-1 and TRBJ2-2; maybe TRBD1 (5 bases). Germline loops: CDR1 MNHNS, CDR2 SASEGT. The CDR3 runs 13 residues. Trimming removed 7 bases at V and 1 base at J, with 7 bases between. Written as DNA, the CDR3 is TGTGCCAGCAACGACAGGAACACCGGGGAGCTGTTTTTT. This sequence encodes CASNDRNTGELFF.

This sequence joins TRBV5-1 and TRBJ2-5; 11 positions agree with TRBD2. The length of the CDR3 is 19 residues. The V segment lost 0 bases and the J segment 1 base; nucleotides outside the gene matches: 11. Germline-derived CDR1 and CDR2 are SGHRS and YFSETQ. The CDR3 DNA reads TGCGCCAGCAGCTTGGCCGGTATAACTAGCGGGGGACCCCAAGAGACCCAGTACTTC. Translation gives CASSLAGITSGGPQETQYF.

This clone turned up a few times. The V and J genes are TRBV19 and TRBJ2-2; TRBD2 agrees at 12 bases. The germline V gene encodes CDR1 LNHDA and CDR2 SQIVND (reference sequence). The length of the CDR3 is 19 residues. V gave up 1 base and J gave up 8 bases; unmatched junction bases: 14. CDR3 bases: TGTGCCAGTAGTATAGGGACTAGCGGGGTGACCGCCCGCTCTGGGGAGCTGTTTTTT. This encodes CASSIGTSGVTARSGELFF.

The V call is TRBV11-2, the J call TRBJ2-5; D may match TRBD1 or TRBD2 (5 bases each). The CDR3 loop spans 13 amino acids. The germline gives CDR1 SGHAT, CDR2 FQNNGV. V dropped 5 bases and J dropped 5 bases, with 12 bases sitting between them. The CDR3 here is CASSRGWGETQYF. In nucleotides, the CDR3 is TGTGCCAGCAGCCGCGGTTGGGGGGAGACCCAGTACTTC.

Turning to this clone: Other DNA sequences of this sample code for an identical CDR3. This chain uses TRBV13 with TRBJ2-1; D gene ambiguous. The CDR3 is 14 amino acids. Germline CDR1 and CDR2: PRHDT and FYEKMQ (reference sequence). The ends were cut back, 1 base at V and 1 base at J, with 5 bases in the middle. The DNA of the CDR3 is TGTGCCAGCAGCTTAGCCGGTTCCTACAATGAGCAGTTCTTC. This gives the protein CASSLAGSYNEQFF. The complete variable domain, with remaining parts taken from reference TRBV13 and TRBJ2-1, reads AAGVIQSPRHLIKEKRETATLKCYPIPRHDTVYWYQQGPGQDPQFLISFYEKMQSDKGSIPDRFSAQQFSDYHSELNMSSLELGDSALYFCASSLAGSYNEQFFGPGTRLTVL.

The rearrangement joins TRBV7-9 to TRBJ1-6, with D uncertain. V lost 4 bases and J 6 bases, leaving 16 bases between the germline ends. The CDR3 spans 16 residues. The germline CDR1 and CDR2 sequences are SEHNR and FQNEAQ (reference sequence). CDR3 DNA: TGTGCCAGCAGCTCCCGTGAATCCTACTCTAATTCACCCCTCCACTTT. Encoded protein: CASSSRESYSNSPLHF.

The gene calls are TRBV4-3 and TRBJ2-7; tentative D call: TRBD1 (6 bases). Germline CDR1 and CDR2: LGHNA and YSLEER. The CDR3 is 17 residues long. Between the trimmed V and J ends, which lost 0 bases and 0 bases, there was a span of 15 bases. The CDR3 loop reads CASSQDLVRGGSYEQYF. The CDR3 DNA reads TGCGCCAGCAGCCAAGATCTAGTTCGAGGGGGCTCCTACGAGCAGTACTTC.

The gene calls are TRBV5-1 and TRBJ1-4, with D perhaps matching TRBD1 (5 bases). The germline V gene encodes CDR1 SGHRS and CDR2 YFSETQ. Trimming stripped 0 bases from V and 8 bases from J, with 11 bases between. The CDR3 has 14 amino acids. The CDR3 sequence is CASSLGQGKEKLFF. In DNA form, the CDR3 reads TGCGCCAGCAGCTTGGGCCAGGGAAAAGAAAAACTGTTTTTT.

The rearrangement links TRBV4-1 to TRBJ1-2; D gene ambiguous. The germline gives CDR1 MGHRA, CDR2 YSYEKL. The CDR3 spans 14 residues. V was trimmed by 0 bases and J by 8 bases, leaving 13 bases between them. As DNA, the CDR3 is TGCGCCAGCAGCCAAGAAAAGGTGATCTACGGCTACACCTTC. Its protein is CASSQEKVIYGYTF.